This note documents a single T cell receptor beta chain sequence. Profiling relied on immunoSEQ multiplex PCR, and the TCRdb table lists in-frame clones only, not all of them. The sample lists 250,000 to 300,000 clones; approximately 90% were seen once. Cohorts were based on clinical histories the participants reported. The germline V gene encodes CDR1 GTSNPN and CDR2 SVGIG (reference sequence). V lost 3 bases and J 6 bases, leaving 20 bases between the germline ends. The CDR3 runs 15 residues. These data belong to a study of blood T cell repertoires in COVID-19. Overall study context: Sites across the United States, Italy and Spain contributed samples from acute and convalescent COVID-19.

The sample was PBMCs or T cells enriched from blood (not recorded which). V and J are TRBV30 and TRBJ1-2; no reliable D call. The sequence derives from a human donor in a cohort exposed to, infected with or recovered from COVID-19 (not recorded which). The donor label of this sample is uncertain. The chain's CDR3 is CAWREGRRGGDGYTF. DNA for the CDR3: TGTGCCTGGAGAGAAGGACGCCGGGGAGGCGATGGCTACACCTTC.